Presented here are 24 T cell receptor beta chains from one specimen sequenced in a study of T-cell reconstitution after alpha-beta-depleted transplantation in children. Unique molecular identifiers were used in preparing the TCRbeta library. TCRdb used MiXCR to reprocess the PCR reads, holding one entry per CDR3 protein. The table has 780,000 or so distinct CDR3 sequences, 16% seen once; the top ten hold about 5%. The source was PBMCs, mostly from graft donor cells, collected 360 days after TCRalphabeta/CD19-depleted stem cell transplant. The receptors were sampled from a male patient younger than 18 who had a stem cell transplant for acute lymphoblastic leukemia, so the T cells may come from the graft donor.

The genes are TRBV2 and TRBJ2-2; D not certain. The CDR3 totals 11 residues. The V end was cut by 9 bases, the J end by 7 bases, with 9 bases between. CDR1 is SNHLY and CDR2 is FYNNEI in the germline V gene. The CDR3 DNA sequence: TGTGCCAGTATCACTGGCGGGGAGCTGTTTTTT. It codes for CASITGGELFF.

This clonotype has just a few counts. This chain joins TRBV12-3 or TRBV12-4 and TRBJ2-7, with 10 bases that match TRBD1. The CDR3 consists of 15 residues. Losses at the gene ends were 3 bases for V and 2 bases for J; bases not matched to a gene: 4. CDR3 sequence (DNA): TGTGCCAGCAGTTTTGGAGACAGGGGGCCCTACGAGCAGTACTTC. It translates to CASSFGDRGPYEQYF.

The chain recombines TRBV4-2 with TRBJ1-1; tentative D call: TRBD1 (5 bases). With 7 bases removed from V and 0 bases from J, the gap between germline ends came to 12 bases. The CDR3 consists of 14 residues. Germline-derived CDR1 and CDR2 are LGHNA and YNFKEQ. The chain's CDR3 is CASNRGGVNTEAFF. CDR3 DNA sequence: TGTGCCAGCAATCGGGGAGGGGTGAACACTGAAGCTTTCTTT.

This clonotype was observed a few times. The chain links TRBV5-1 to TRBJ2-3; 11 bases align to TRBD2. Trimming took 1 base from V and 5 from J; bases not matched to a gene: 3. Germline-derived CDR1 and CDR2 are SGHRS and YFSETQ. CDR3 length equals 15 residues. CDR3 protein: CASSLQLAGVDTQYF. CDR3 bases: TGCGCCAGCAGCTTGCAACTAGCGGGAGTAGATACGCAGTATTTT.

The chain recombines TRBV2 with TRBJ2-1; possible D gene TRBD2, 6 bases. The CDR3 length is 16 residues. Germline CDR1 SNHLY, CDR2 FYNNEI. Trimming cost V 4 bases and J 3 bases, with 16 bases left between them. In nucleotides, the CDR3 is TGTGCCAGCAGTGTCTGGCGGGGACCGGGCTACAATGAGCAGTTCTTC. Protein sequence: CASSVWRGPGYNEQFF.

This chain uses TRBV18 with TRBJ2-2; no definite D call. Germline CDR1 KGHSH, CDR2 LQKENI. The ends were cut back, 1 base at V and 1 base at J, with 16 bases in the middle. There are 18 residues in the CDR3. In DNA, the CDR3 is TGTGCCAGCTCACCACTCCCAAACCCGGCTCAGAACACCGGGGAGCTGTTTTTT. Its protein product is CASSPLPNPAQNTGELFF.

This clonotype was recorded at least ten times. This chain joins TRBV10-1 and TRBJ2-5; D is tentatively TRBD1 or TRBD2 (5 bases each). Germline values: CDR1 WNHNN, CDR2 SYGVQD (reference sequence). Trimming pared 5 bases from V and 9 bases from J, leaving 13 bases between. This CDR3 comprises 12 residues. The CDR3 DNA follows: TGCGCCAGCAGTCCGGGACCTAGGGCCCAGTACTTC. Protein product: CASSPGPRAQYF.

The chain employs TRBV3-1 and TRBJ2-7; D call uncertain. In germline, CDR1 is LGHDT, CDR2 YNNKEL (reference sequence). The CDR3 is 15 residues long. Trimming cost V 4 bases and J 5 bases, with 18 bases left between them. CDR3 loop: CASSPRSGPRHEQYF. The CDR3 DNA is TGTGCCAGCAGCCCCCGGTCCGGACCACGACACGAGCAGTACTTC.

The chain is built from TRBV12-3 or TRBV12-4 and TRBJ2-5, with D perhaps TRBD2 (5 bases). V lost 7 bases and J lost 4, with 13 bases in between. The CDR3 covers 13 residues. CDR3 region: CASNQAGRETQYF. The CDR3 coding sequence is TGTGCCAGCAATCAGGCTGGGAGAGAGACCCAGTACTTC.

This chain links TRBV27 with TRBJ1-2; 7 bases line up with TRBD1. The CDR3 has 12 amino acids. Germline V lookup: CDR1 MNHEY, CDR2 SMNVEV (reference sequence). Trimming took 5 bases from V and 7 from J; bases not matched to a gene: 4. The CDR3 loop is CASSTGAAGYTF. CDR3 DNA sequence: TGTGCCAGCAGTACAGGGGCGGCTGGCTACACCTTC.

This clonotype has a handful of counts. This chain connects TRBV5-1 to TRBJ2-5; D ambiguous. The germline V gene has CDR1 SGHRS and CDR2 YFSETQ. The CDR3 runs 16 residues. Trimming cost V 4 bases and J 2 bases, with 18 bases left between them. The CDR3 coding sequence is TGCGCCAGCAGCAGCGTTCCCCTAAGGATTCAAGAGACCCAGTACTTC. This gives the protein CASSSVPLRIQETQYF.

This rearrangement joins TRBV18 to TRBJ2-7, with D tentatively TRBD1 (6 bases). V lost 2 bases and J lost 0, with 11 bases in between. The CDR3 runs to 15 residues. Germline values: CDR1 KGHSH, CDR2 LQKENI. In DNA form, the CDR3 reads TGTGCCAGCTCACCAGGGCAGGGGACCTCCTACGAGCAGTACTTC. Its translation: CASSPGQGTSYEQYF.

This chain uses TRBV5-1 with TRBJ2-7, with 9 bases that match TRBD1. CDR3 length equals 15 residues. In germline, CDR1 is SGHRS, CDR2 YFSETQ. The V gene end was trimmed by 4 bases and the J gene end by 1 base; junction bases not matched to a gene: 6. The CDR3 DNA follows: TGCGCCAGCAGCCCACACGGGACAGGGTCCTACGAGCAGTACTTC. Its translation is CASSPHGTGSYEQYF. Variable domain in full (rest from reference TRBV5-1 and TRBJ2-7): KAGVTQTPRYLIKTRGQQVTLSCSPISGHRSVSWYQQTPGQGLQFLFEYFSETQRNKGNFPGRFSGRQFSNSRSEMNVSTLELGDSALYLCASSPHGTGSYEQYFGPGTRLTVT.

This clonotype was seen only a few times. This chain uses TRBV15 with TRBJ1-2; D might be TRBD1 (5 bases). The CDR3 consists of 14 residues. Between the trimmed V and J ends, which lost 1 base and 3 bases, there was a span of 9 bases. Germline CDR1 reads LNHNV; CDR2 reads YYDKDF (reference sequence). The CDR3 DNA sequence: TGTGCCACCAGCAGAGTAACGACAGACTATGGCTACACCTTC. It encodes CATSRVTTDYGYTF.

About this clonotype itself: At one end, the junction sequence differs from germline, possibly due to a read error. The chain has TRBV27 and TRBJ2-2; D call uncertain. The CDR3 covers 13 residues. CDR1 MNHEY and CDR2 SMNVEV come from the germline V gene (reference sequence). CDR3 protein: CASILWVTGELFF. For the CDR3, the DNA is TGTGCCAGCATTTTATGGGTCACCGGGGAGCTGTTTTTT.

As regards this clonotype: At one end the junction does not follow the germline gene, possibly because of a read error. The chain couples TRBV20-1 to TRBJ2-2, with D possibly being TRBD2 (5 bases). Per germline, CDR1 DFQATT and CDR2 SNEGSKA (reference sequence). This CDR3 has 12 residues. Written as DNA, the CDR3 is TGCAGTGCCGGGGTCTTGACCGTGGAGCTGTTTTTT. Amino acid sequence: CSAGVLTVELFF.

This clonotype was picked up a small number of times. The chain uses TRBV27 and TRBJ2-1; D gene unclear. Germline CDR1 is MNHEY and CDR2 is SMNVEV (reference sequence). The CDR3 is made up of 13 amino acids. The V end was cut by 6 bases, the J end by 7 bases, with 13 bases between. In DNA, the CDR3 is TGTGCCAGCAGGTCAGACTGGTTGAATGAGCAGTTCTTC. Translation gives CASRSDWLNEQFF.

The chain is built from TRBV9 and TRBJ2-1, with D maybe TRBD2 (5 bases). The CDR3 is made up of 18 amino acids. Between the trimmed V and J ends, which lost 0 bases and 5 bases, there was a span of 21 bases. In germline, CDR1 is SGDLS, CDR2 YYNGEE. CDR3 in amino acids: CASSVEPPHLLGNNEQFF. The CDR3 DNA reads TGTGCCAGCAGCGTAGAGCCCCCGCATCTACTAGGGAACAATGAGCAGTTCTTC.

V and J are TRBV11-2 and TRBJ2-3, with 9 bases matching TRBD2. Germline V gene sequence: CDR1 SGHAT, CDR2 FQNNGV. The CDR3 sequence is 19 residues long. The ends lost 5 bases at V and 6 bases at J; junction bases unmatched: 21. The CDR3 DNA follows: TGTGCCAGCAGCGCTAAGTTCGGGACTAGCAGAGGGTTCGCTGATACGCAGTATTTT. Residues: CASSAKFGTSRGFADTQYF.

The chain recombines TRBV5-1 with TRBJ2-5; D is perhaps TRBD1 or TRBD2 (5 bases each). The germline V and J ends were trimmed by 4 bases and 5 bases, with 21 bases remaining between them. Germline V gene lookup returns CDR1 SGHRS and CDR2 YFSETQ. This CDR3 spans 16 amino acids. CDR3 loop: CASSPKNRDPEETQYF. In nucleotides, the CDR3 is TGCGCCAGCAGCCCGAAGAACCGGGACCCCGAGGAGACCCAGTACTTC.

This clonotype was counted only a few times. The chain is built from TRBV5-1 and TRBJ2-3; TRBD2 might be the D (5 bases). The CDR3 runs 18 residues. Germline CDR1 is SGHRS and CDR2 is YFSETQ. The V end was cut by 1 base, the J end by 2 bases, with 20 bases between. The chain's CDR3 is CASSLWQMEASTTDTQYF. For the CDR3, the DNA is TGCGCCAGCAGCTTGTGGCAAATGGAGGCTAGTACCACAGATACGCAGTATTTT.

The chain carries TRBV5-1 and TRBJ2-6; 8 nucleotides match TRBD2. Unmatched junction bases numbered 7, after V lost 4 bases and J lost 4 bases. CDR3 length: 16 residues. In germline, CDR1 is SGHRS, CDR2 YFSETQ. The CDR3 DNA follows: TGCGCCAGCAGCCCGGGGGGGGCGCAAGGGGCCAACGTCCTGACTTTC. This sequence encodes CASSPGGAQGANVLTF.

This clonotype was counted many times. The J gene is TRBJ1-2, the V gene TRBV4-1; D unclear. Germline lookup yields CDR1 MGHRA and CDR2 YSYEKL. Deletions cut 1 base from V and 6 bases from J, with 12 bases between. This CDR3 is 14 amino acids long. CDR3 nucleotide sequence: TGCGCCAGCAGCCAAGTTGGGCAGGTGGATGGCTACACCTTC. This encodes CASSQVGQVDGYTF.

Ten or more counts support this clonotype. The chain joins TRBV27 to TRBJ2-1, with TRBD2 as a possible D gene (6 bases). Trimming took off 6 bases at V and 7 bases at J, with 22 bases between the two ends. Germline V gene lookup returns CDR1 MNHEY and CDR2 SMNVEV (reference sequence). The CDR3 extends over 16 amino acids. CDR3 DNA: TGTGCCAGCAGGTCTACTTCTAGCGTGAGGAGGAATGAGCAGTTCTTC. It is translated as CASRSTSSVRRNEQFF.